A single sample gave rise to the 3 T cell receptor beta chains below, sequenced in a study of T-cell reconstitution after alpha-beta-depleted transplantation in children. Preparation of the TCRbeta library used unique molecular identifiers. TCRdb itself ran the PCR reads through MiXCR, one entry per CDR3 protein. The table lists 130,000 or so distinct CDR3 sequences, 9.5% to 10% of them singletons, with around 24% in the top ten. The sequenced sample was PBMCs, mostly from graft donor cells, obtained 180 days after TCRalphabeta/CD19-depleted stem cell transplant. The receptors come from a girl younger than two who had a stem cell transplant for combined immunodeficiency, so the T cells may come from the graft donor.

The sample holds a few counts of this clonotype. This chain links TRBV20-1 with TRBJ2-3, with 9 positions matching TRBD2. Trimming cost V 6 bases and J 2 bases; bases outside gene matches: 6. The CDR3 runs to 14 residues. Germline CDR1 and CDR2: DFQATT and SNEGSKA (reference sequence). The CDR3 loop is CSAERLADTDTQYF. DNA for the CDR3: TGCAGTGCGGAGAGACTAGCGGACACAGATACGCAGTATTTT.

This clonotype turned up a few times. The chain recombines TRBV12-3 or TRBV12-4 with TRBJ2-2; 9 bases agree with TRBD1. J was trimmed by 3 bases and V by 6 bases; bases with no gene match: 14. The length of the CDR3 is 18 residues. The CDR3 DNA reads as TGTGCCAGCAGCCTAGGTGGCCTCGGGACAGGGCACACCGGGGAGCTGTTTTTT. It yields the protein CASSLGGLGTGHTGELFF.

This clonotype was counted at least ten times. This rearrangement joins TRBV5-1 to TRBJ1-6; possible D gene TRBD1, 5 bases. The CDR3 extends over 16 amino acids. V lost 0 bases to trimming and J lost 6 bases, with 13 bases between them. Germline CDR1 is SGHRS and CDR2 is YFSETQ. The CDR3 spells CASSLEGARVNSPLHF. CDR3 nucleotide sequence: TGCGCCAGCAGCTTGGAAGGGGCCAGGGTTAATTCACCCCTCCACTTT.